Listed below are T cell receptor beta chains from one sample, sequenced in a study of blood T cells in healthy people across ages. MiXCR, applied by TCRdb to the 5' RACE reads, yields one record per CDR3 protein. The sample lists 1.5 million or so distinct CDR3 sequences; around 42% were seen once. Sequencing used blood. These receptor sequences come from a woman under 30 in good health. CDR3s include the opening cysteine and the closing phenylalanine or tryptophan. The order of the fields is J gene, V gene, D gene, clone size, CDR3 length, CDR3 protein, CDR3 DNA. The D gene is left open where the match is weak. Where a row states a size, it is once, few, many or the class of an expanded clone; other rows omit it.

TRBJ1-1 | TRBV29-1 | NA | few | 13 | CSGFSFLNTEAFF | TGCAGCGGCTTCAGTTTTCTGAACACTGAAGCTTTCTTT
TRBJ1-2 | TRBV7-9 | TRBD1 | NA | 15 | CASSLATGGGYGYTF | TGTGCCAGCAGCTTAGCGACAGGGGGCGGCTATGGCTACACCTTC
TRBJ2-2 | TRBV12-3/TRBV12-4 | NA | NA | 12 | CASSLWRGELFF | TGTGCCAGCAGTTTATGGAGGGGGGAGCTGTTTTTT
TRBJ2-7 | TRBV10-2 | TRBD2 | NA | 14 | CASSGGRASYEQYF | TGCGCCAGCAGTGGTGGGAGGGCTTCCTACGAGCAGTACTTC
TRBJ2-7 | TRBV3-1 | TRBD1 | NA | 16 | CASSRGTGDLSYEQYF | TGTGCCAGCAGCCGCGGGACAGGGGATCTTTCCTACGAGCAGTACTTC
TRBJ1-4 | TRBV20-1 | TRBD1 | few | 12 | CSVTGRDEKLFF | TGCAGTGTGACAGGGAGGGATGAAAAACTGTTTTTT
TRBJ1-2 | TRBV2 | NA | NA | 14 | CASRVQAQNYGYTF | TGTGCCAGCAGGGTTCAAGCACAGAACTATGGCTACACCTTC
TRBJ2-2 | TRBV27 | TRBD1 | NA | 15 | CASSSRDRLTGELFF | TGTGCCAGCAGTTCCCGGGACAGACTAACCGGGGAGCTGTTTTTT
TRBJ1-5 | TRBV6-6 | TRBD1 | NA | 17 | CASRVWGQGVGDQPQHF | TGTGCCAGCAGGGTATGGGGACAGGGGGTTGGTGATCAGCCCCAGCATTTT
TRBJ2-7 | TRBV4-2 | NA | few | 14 | CASSQAGESSEQYF | TGTGCCAGCAGCCAAGCGGGAGAGAGTAGTGAGCAGTACTTC